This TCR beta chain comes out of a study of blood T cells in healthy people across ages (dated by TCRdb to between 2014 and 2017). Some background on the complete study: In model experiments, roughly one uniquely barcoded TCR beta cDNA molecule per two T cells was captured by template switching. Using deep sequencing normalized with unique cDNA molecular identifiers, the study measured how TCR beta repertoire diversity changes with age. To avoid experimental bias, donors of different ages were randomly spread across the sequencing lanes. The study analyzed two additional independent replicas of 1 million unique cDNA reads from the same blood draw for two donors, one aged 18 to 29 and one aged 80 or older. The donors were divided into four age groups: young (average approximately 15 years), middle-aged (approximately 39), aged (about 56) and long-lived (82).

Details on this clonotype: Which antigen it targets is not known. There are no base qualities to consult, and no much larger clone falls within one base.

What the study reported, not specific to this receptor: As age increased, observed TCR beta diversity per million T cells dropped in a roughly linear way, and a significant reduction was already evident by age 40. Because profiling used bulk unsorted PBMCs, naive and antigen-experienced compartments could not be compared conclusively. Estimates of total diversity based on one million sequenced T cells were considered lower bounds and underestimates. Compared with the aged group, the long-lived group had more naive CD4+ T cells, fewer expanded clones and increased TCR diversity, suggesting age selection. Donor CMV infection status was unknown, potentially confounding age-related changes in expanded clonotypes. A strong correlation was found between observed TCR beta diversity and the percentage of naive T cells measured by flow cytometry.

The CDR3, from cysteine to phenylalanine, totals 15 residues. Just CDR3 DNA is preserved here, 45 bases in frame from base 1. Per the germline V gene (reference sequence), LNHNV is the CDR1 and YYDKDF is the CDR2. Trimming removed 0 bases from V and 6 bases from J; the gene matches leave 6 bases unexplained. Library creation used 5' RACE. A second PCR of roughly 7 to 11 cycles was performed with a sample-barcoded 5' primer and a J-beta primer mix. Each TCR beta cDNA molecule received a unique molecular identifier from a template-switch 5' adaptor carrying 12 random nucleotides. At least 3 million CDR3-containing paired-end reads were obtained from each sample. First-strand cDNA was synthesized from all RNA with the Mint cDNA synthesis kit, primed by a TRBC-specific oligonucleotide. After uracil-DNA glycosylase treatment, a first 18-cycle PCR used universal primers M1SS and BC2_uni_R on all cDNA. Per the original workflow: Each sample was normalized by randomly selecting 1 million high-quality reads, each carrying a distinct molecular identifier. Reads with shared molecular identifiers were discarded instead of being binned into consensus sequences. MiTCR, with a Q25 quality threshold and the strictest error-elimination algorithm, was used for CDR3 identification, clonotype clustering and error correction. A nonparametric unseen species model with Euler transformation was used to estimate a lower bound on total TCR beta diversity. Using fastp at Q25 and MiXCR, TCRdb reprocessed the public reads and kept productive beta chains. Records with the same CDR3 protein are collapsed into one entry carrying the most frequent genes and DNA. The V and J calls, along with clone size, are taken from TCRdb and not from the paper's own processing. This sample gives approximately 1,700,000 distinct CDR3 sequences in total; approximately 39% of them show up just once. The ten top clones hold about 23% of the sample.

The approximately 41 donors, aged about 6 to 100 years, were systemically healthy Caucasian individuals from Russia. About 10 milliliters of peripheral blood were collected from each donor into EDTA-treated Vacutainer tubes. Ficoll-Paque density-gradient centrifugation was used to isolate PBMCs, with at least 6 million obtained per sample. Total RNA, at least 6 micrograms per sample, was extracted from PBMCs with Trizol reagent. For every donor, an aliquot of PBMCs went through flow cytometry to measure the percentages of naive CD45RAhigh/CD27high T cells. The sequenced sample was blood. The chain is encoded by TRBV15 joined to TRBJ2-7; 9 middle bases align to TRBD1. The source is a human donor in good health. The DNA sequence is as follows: TGTGCCACCAGCAGAGATTTAGGACAGGGGACCGAGCAGTACTTC. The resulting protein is CATSRDLGQGTEQYF.